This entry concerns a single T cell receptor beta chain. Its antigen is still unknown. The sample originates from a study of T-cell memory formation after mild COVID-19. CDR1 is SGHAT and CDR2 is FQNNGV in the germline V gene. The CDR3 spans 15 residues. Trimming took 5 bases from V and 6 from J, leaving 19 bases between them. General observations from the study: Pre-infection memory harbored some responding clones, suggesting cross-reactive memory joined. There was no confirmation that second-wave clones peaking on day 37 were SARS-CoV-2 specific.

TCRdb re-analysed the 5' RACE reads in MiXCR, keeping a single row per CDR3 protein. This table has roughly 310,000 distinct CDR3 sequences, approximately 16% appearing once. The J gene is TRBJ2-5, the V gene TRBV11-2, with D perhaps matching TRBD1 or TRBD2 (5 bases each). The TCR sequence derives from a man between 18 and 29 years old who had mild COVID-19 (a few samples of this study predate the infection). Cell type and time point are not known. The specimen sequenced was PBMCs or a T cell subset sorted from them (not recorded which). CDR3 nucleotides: TGTGCCAGCAGCACTGGGTGGGGGAAGGGAAAGACCCAGTACTTC. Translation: CASSTGWGKGKTQYF.